Listed here are 27 T cell receptor beta chains from one sample, sequenced in a study of blood T cell repertoires in COVID-19. Generated by immunoSEQ multiplex PCR, the TCRdb table keeps only in-frame clones and is missing some. The data contain 140,000 to 150,000 clones, 85% to 90% of them singletons. The sample consisted of peripheral blood. Receptors were obtained from a woman aged 55-75 years with active COVID-19.

The chain has TRBV19 and TRBJ2-4; 7 bases map to TRBD2. V shed 7 bases and J 3 bases; nucleotides not matched to a gene: 9. The CDR3 contains 15 residues. CDR1 and CDR2 (germline): LNHDA, SQIVND (reference sequence). The CDR3 DNA follows: TGTGCCAGTACACCTCATGGGGGGGTCAAAAACATTCAGTACTTC. Translation gives CASTPHGGVKNIQYF.

The V call is TRBV10-3, the J call TRBJ2-4, with 7 nucleotides matching TRBD2. Germline values: CDR1 ENHRY, CDR2 SYGVKD. This CDR3 has 18 amino acids. Losses at the gene ends were 0 bases for V and 2 bases for J; bases not matched to a gene: 10. CDR3 DNA sequence: TGTGCCATCAGTGAGTCTATAGGCGGGAGCGGAACCAAAAACATTCAGTACTTC. It yields the protein CAISESIGGSGTKNIQYF.

V usage is TRBV7-2 and J usage is TRBJ1-1; D remains ambiguous. V lost 2 bases and J lost 1, with 11 bases in between. The CDR3 spans 15 residues. Germline CDR1 is SGHTA and CDR2 is FQGNSA. Here the CDR3 reads CASSLFAVRNTEAFF. In DNA, the CDR3 is TGTGCCAGCAGCTTATTCGCCGTCAGGAACACTGAAGCTTTCTTT. Variable domain in full (rest from reference TRBV7-2 and TRBJ1-1): GAGVSQSPSNKVTEKGKDVELRCDPISGHTALYWYRQSLGQGLEFLIYFQGNSAPDKSGLPSDRFSAERTGGSVSTLTIQRTQQEDSAVYLCASSLFAVRNTEAFFGQGTRLTVV.

This sequence joins TRBV28 and TRBJ2-2; D possibly corresponds to TRBD1 (5 bases). The V end lost 5 bases, the J end lost 3 bases, and 16 bases lay between the germline ends. The germline V gene has CDR1 MDHEN and CDR2 SYDVKM. The CDR3 spans 16 residues. The CDR3 is CASSPRTFSDTGELFF. The CDR3 bases are TGTGCCAGCAGTCCCCGGACATTTTCAGACACCGGGGAGCTGTTTTTT.

This rearrangement joins TRBV5-8 to TRBJ1-1; the match to TRBD1 covers 8 bases. The CDR3 totals 15 residues. V lost 3 bases to trimming and J lost 2 bases; unmatched junction nucleotides: 6. Germline CDR1 and CDR2: SGHTS and YDEGEE. In DNA form, the CDR3 reads TGTGCCAGCAGCTGGGACAGGAGGTCCAACACTGAAGCTTTCTTT. It yields the protein CASSWDRRSNTEAFF. The complete variable domain, with remaining parts taken from reference TRBV5-8 and TRBJ1-1, reads EAGVTQSPTHLIKTRGQQATLRCSPISGHTSVYWYQQALGLGLQFLLWYDEGEERNRGNFPPRFSGRQFPNYSSELNVNALELEDSALYLCASSWDRRSNTEAFFGQGTRLTVV.

The chain's CDR3 is CASSGRGAGQYNEQFF. DNA of the CDR3: TGTGCCAGCAGTGGCCGGGGAGCGGGGCAATACAATGAGCAGTTCTTC. The chain is built from TRBV9 and TRBJ2-1; 7 bases are shared with TRBD2. Germline V gene sequence: CDR1 SGDLS, CDR2 YYNGEE. The CDR3 extends over 16 amino acids. V dropped 5 bases and J dropped 4; count of bases not matched to a gene: 12.

This clone was seen once. The V call is TRBV19, the J call TRBJ1-5; 8 bases fit TRBD1. CDR1 and CDR2 (germline): LNHDA, SQIVND (reference sequence). The CDR3 spans 15 residues. The V and J ends lost 6 bases and 5 bases, in that order; junction bases with no gene match: 9. Here the CDR3 DNA reads TGTGCCAGTAGCAACGGACAGGGCGCACATCAGCCCCAGCATTTT. It codes for CASSNGQGAHQPQHF.

The chain combines TRBV9 with TRBJ1-2, with D hard to call. The CDR3 sequence is 16 residues long. CDR1 is SGDLS, CDR2 YYNGEE, per germline. Trimming cost V 0 bases and J 0 bases, with 12 bases left between them. The chain's CDR3 is CASSVGATASNYGYTF. CDR3 in DNA: TGTGCCAGCAGCGTAGGTGCCACAGCTTCTAACTATGGCTACACCTTC. The whole variable domain, remainder taken from reference TRBV9 and TRBJ1-2, is DSGVTQTPKHLITATGQRVTLRCSPRSGDLSVYWYQQSLDQGLQFLIQYYNGEERAKGNILERFSAQQFPDLHSELNLSSLELGDSALYFCASSVGATASNYGYTFGSGTRLTVV.

V and J are TRBV5-1 and TRBJ2-1; tentatively, D is TRBD2 (5 bases). Per the germline V gene, CDR1 is SGHRS and CDR2 is YFSETQ. This CDR3 is built from 15 residues. Deletions cut 3 bases from V and 7 bases from J, with 17 bases between. This CDR3 reads CASSWEMGRRNEQFF. CDR3 nucleotides: TGCGCCAGCAGCTGGGAGATGGGTCGGCGGAATGAGCAGTTCTTC. Full variable domain (rest looked up from reference TRBV5-1 and TRBJ2-1): KAGVTQTPRYLIKTRGQQVTLSCSPISGHRSVSWYQQTPGQGLQFLFEYFSETQRNKGNFPGRFSGRQFSNSRSEMNVSTLELGDSALYLCASSWEMGRRNEQFFGPGTRLTVL.

The gene calls are TRBV28 and TRBJ1-3; TRBD1 aligns across 11 bases. The CDR3 runs to 16 residues. The ends lost 5 bases at V and 3 bases at J; junction bases unmatched: 6. CDR1 MDHEN and CDR2 SYDVKM come from the germline V gene. The CDR3 region has the DNA TGTGCCAGCAGTATAGGGGGGACAGGGGGTGGAAACACCATATATTTT. Translation: CASSIGGTGGGNTIYF.

V usage is TRBV28 and J usage is TRBJ2-1, with TRBD2 matching over 7 bases. From germline, CDR1 is MDHEN and CDR2 SYDVKM. V lost 4 bases, J lost 7 bases, and 7 bases stayed unmatched. CDR3 length: 14 amino acids. DNA for the CDR3: TGTGCCAGCAGTTCCTCCGGGGGGTCAAATGAGCAGTTCTTC. It specifies CASSSSGGSNEQFF.

V and J are TRBV18 and TRBJ2-5; TRBD1 agrees at 8 bases. This CDR3 spans 13 amino acids. Trimming took 4 bases from V and 5 from J; bases not matched to a gene: 3. CDR1 is KGHSH, CDR2 LQKENI, per germline. CDR3 nucleotides: TGTGCCAGCTCACTACAGGGGGGCGAGACCCAGTACTTC. Translating it yields CASSLQGGETQYF.

V gene TRBV29-1 combines with J gene TRBJ2-7; TRBD1 matches at 10 bases. Germline lookup yields CDR1 SQVTM and CDR2 ANQGSEA. J lost 4 bases, V lost 4 bases, and 13 bases had no gene match. The CDR3 length is 16 residues. CDR3 sequence reads: CSVVGTGDTAGYEQYF. The CDR3 DNA reads as TGCAGCGTTGTGGGGACAGGGGACACAGCGGGGTACGAGCAGTACTTC.

V is TRBV27 and J is TRBJ2-7; 7 positions match TRBD2. Germline V gene sequence: CDR1 MNHEY, CDR2 SMNVEV (reference sequence). CDR3 size: 15 residues. J gave up 3 bases and V 6 bases, and 11 bases lay outside the gene matches. The CDR3 nucleotides read TGTGCCAGCAGGAACTTGCGGGAGCCCCACTACGAGCAGTACTTC. This sequence encodes CASRNLREPHYEQYF.

The chain joins TRBV27 to TRBJ2-1, with TRBD1 matching 10 bases. CDR3 length equals 14 residues. With V trimmed by 4 bases and J by 13 bases, 10 bases remained unmatched. CDR1 and CDR2 from the germline V gene are MNHEY and SMNVEV (reference sequence). CDR3 DNA sequence: TGTGCCAGCAGTTCCCCGAGACAGGGGGCTCCTCAGTTCTTC. Protein sequence: CASSSPRQGAPQFF.

This clone was picked up one time. The chain employs TRBV7-2 and TRBJ1-1; a possible D gene is TRBD1 (5 bases). V lost 5 bases, J lost 2 bases, and 18 bases lay in between. The CDR3 loop spans 16 amino acids. The germline gives CDR1 SGHTA, CDR2 FQGNSA. This chain's CDR3 is CASSRHGGRLNTEAFF. The CDR3 DNA reads as TGTGCCAGCAGCCGCCACGGGGGACGCCTAAACACTGAAGCTTTCTTT.

Notes on this clone: The same CDR3 also results from other DNA sequences found in this sample. The chain recombines TRBV28 with TRBJ1-6, with 9 bases aligning to TRBD1. Per the germline V gene, CDR1 is MDHEN and CDR2 is SYDVKM. J lost 5 bases, V lost 5 bases, and 13 bases had no gene match. The CDR3 has 18 residues. The CDR3 sequence is CASSLLRGTGRNNSPLHF. The CDR3 nucleotides are TGTGCCAGCAGTCTACTACGAGGGACAGGGAGGAATAATTCACCCCTCCACTTT.

The chain employs TRBV9 and TRBJ2-1; TRBD1 aligns across 9 bases. The germline CDR1 and CDR2 sequences are SGDLS and YYNGEE. CDR3 size: 15 residues. J was trimmed by 7 bases and V by 4 bases; bases with no gene match: 9. This CDR3 is CASSPYGTGLNEQFF. CDR3 coding DNA: TGTGCCAGCAGCCCATACGGGACAGGGTTAAATGAGCAGTTCTTC.

The chain carries TRBV4-1 and TRBJ2-7, with D maybe TRBD1 (6 bases). CDR3 length: 14 residues. Trimming stripped 5 bases from V and 3 bases from J, with 14 bases between. Germline V gene lookup returns CDR1 MGHRA and CDR2 YSYEKL. The CDR3 loop reads CASSSYRVGYEQYF. DNA of the CDR3: TGCGCCAGCAGCTCGTACAGGGTAGGCTACGAGCAGTACTTC.

This clone has only a few counts. The chain joins TRBV6-5 to TRBJ2-5; 10 bases align to TRBD2. V lost 6 bases to trimming and J lost 4 bases; unmatched junction nucleotides: 8. CDR1 MNHEY and CDR2 SVGAGI come from the germline V gene. The CDR3 totals 15 residues. CDR3 nucleotides: TGTGCCAGCAGCCTATTTAGCGGGAGGCCAGAGACCCAGTACTTC. As protein: CASSLFSGRPETQYF.

This chain uses TRBV28 with TRBJ2-7; 8 bases fit TRBD2. The V gene's germline CDR1 is MDHEN and CDR2 SYDVKM. The CDR3 sequence is 16 residues long. Trimming at V came to 2 bases and at J to 2 bases, leaving 8 bases not matched to a gene. CDR3 DNA sequence: TGTGCCAGCAGTTTACCCCGGACTAGCAGGGCCTACGAGCAGTACTTC. As protein: CASSLPRTSRAYEQYF.

The chain uses TRBV6-8 and TRBJ1-1; no clear D. Trimming removed 0 bases from V and 3 bases from J, with 20 bases in between. Germline CDR1 and CDR2: MNHGY and SAAAGT. The length of the CDR3 is 18 residues. This chain's CDR3 is CASSYSTQREGGYTEAFF. In DNA, the CDR3 is TGTGCCAGCAGTTACTCGACGCAGAGGGAAGGTGGGTACACTGAAGCTTTCTTT.

The rearrangement uses TRBV2 and TRBJ2-1; TRBD2 agrees at 13 bases. This CDR3 is built from 14 residues. The germline V gene has CDR1 SNHLY and CDR2 FYNNEI. The V segment lost 7 bases and the J segment 7 bases; nucleotides outside the gene matches: 4. DNA for the CDR3: TGTGCCAGCACCGGGACTAGCGGGAATAATGAGCAGTTCTTC. This encodes CASTGTSGNNEQFF.

V is TRBV2 and J is TRBJ1-4, with TRBD1 as a possible D gene (5 bases). This CDR3 is built from 14 residues. CDR1 is SNHLY, CDR2 FYNNEI, per germline. V gave up 6 bases and J gave up 5 bases, with 13 bases separating them. The CDR3 DNA reads TGTGCCAGCAGGCGGGGGAGGGGCAATGAAAAACTGTTTTTT. It specifies CASRRGRGNEKLFF. The full variable domain, completed using reference TRBV2 and TRBJ1-4, is EPEVTQTPSHQVTQMGQEVILRCVPISNHLYFYWYRQILGQKVEFLVSFYNNEISEKSEIFDDQFSVERPDGSNFTLKIRSTKLEDSAMYFCASRRGRGNEKLFFGSGTQLSVL.

The rearrangement uses TRBV4-3 and TRBJ2-7; TRBD2 aligns across 9 bases. V was pared by 4 bases and J by 5 bases, with 15 bases of the junction left unmatched. From germline, CDR1 is LGHNA and CDR2 YSLEER. CDR3 length: 17 amino acids. The CDR3 protein is CASSRTPPGLAIHEQYF. CDR3 nucleotide sequence: TGCGCCAGCAGCCGCACCCCTCCGGGACTAGCAATCCACGAGCAGTACTTC.

The rearrangement links TRBV5-1 to TRBJ2-2; D perhaps matches TRBD1 (6 bases). The CDR3 loop spans 14 amino acids. Germline V gene data show CDR1 as SGHRS and CDR2 as YFSETQ. Trimming removed 4 bases from V and 4 bases from J, with 11 bases in between. Written as DNA, the CDR3 is TGCGCCAGCAGCGATACAGGGTCCACCGGGGAGCTGTTTTTT. Amino acids: CASSDTGSTGELFF.

This clone was found once. The rearrangement uses TRBV12-3 or TRBV12-4 and TRBJ2-3; 7 positions agree with TRBD2. The CDR3 covers 13 residues. The V segment lost 6 bases and the J segment 3 bases; nucleotides outside the gene matches: 3. CDR3 sequence: CASSWGGTDTQYF. DNA for the CDR3: TGTGCCAGCAGCTGGGGAGGGACAGATACGCAGTATTTT.